This T cell receptor beta chain emerged from a study of CD8+CD57+ T cells in acquired aplastic anemia. CDR3 and TCR beta VDJ profiling relied on a genomic DNA template. TCRdb re-analysed the reads in MiXCR, keeping a single row per CDR3 protein. The table has 270,000 or so distinct CDR3 sequences, 70% to 85% seen once. Germline V gene lookup returns CDR1 SGHTA and CDR2 FQGTGA. There are 15 residues in the CDR3. Trimming stripped 5 bases from V and 11 bases from J, with 25 bases between. Sequencing was done on patients that had shown CD8+CD57+ cell expansion by flow cytometry. The J gene is TRBJ2-7, the V gene TRBV7-3; D is ambiguous. This TCR was sampled from a human donor with aplastic anemia. The sequencing input was sorted CD4+, CD8+, or CD8+CD57+ T cells (not recorded which) from PBMCs. CDR3 sequence: CASSIGFPGRNNEYF. As DNA, the CDR3 is TGTGCCAGCAGCATAGGGTTCCCAGGACGAAACAATGAGTACTTC.